Given below is one T cell receptor beta chain in context. Some clones are missing from TCRdb's copy, which holds only in-frame ones; the method was immunoSEQ multiplex PCR. This table holds 150,000 or so clones, approximately 91% found once. This specimen comes from a study of T cell responses to AZD1222 COVID-19 vaccine. CDR3 size: 17 residues. V gave up 0 bases and J gave up 2 bases; unmatched junction bases: 7. Germline V gene lookup returns CDR1 SGHNT and CDR2 YENEEA. V usage is TRBV11-3 and J usage is TRBJ2-1, with 7 bases matching TRBD1. The receptor was derived from an adult who received the AZD1222 COVID-19 vaccine. The sequencing here drew on peripheral blood, taken 28 days after the second AZD1222 dose. The CDR3 nucleotides are TGTGCCAGCAGCTTAGAGTCAACCGGGACAGCCTACAATGAGCAGTTCTTC. Translating gives CASSLESTGTAYNEQFF.